These 29 T cell receptor beta chains came from one sample sequenced in a study of long-term antiretroviral therapy in people with HIV. Survey-level resolution applied to immunoSEQ assay v3.0. Sequencing was performed with immunoSEQ multiplex PCR; in TCRdb, only in-frame clones are kept and a portion is missing. This sample carries 15,000 to 20,000 clones, 75% to 85% of them seen once, and the ten largest clones take roughly 8%. Sequences were derived from unsorted PBMCs, sampled at the start of antiretroviral therapy. These receptors originate from a man aged 25 to 45 with HIV.

The gene calls are TRBV6-4 and TRBJ2-1, with TRBD1 as a possible D gene (5 bases). Looked up from germline, CDR1 is MRHNA and CDR2 is SNTAGT. V lost 6 bases and J 0 bases, leaving 12 bases between the germline ends. CDR3 length: 15 residues. In DNA form, the CDR3 reads TGTGCCAGCAGGATGGGGCCGAGCTCCTACAATGAGCAGTTCTTC. This codes for CASRMGPSSYNEQFF.

The chain uses TRBV11-2 and TRBJ2-7; TRBD2 matches 8 bases. The length of the CDR3 is 15 residues. CDR1 and CDR2 (germline): SGHAT, FQNNGV. With 3 bases clipped from V and 5 bases from J, the junction kept 9 bases outside the gene matches. The chain's CDR3 is CASSFLYGGADEQYF. CDR3 in DNA: TGTGCCAGCAGCTTTCTTTACGGGGGGGCGGACGAGCAGTACTTC.

J is TRBJ1-4 and V is TRBV9, with D uncertain. Trimming removed 0 bases from V and 5 bases from J, with 11 bases in between. In germline, CDR1 is SGDLS, CDR2 YYNGEE. CDR3 length: 15 residues. CDR3 DNA sequence: TGTGCCAGCAGCGTAGCTCGGGGAGGGAATGAAAAACTGTTTTTT. As protein: CASSVARGGNEKLFF.

The gene calls are TRBV23-1 and TRBJ1-2, with D possibly TRBD1 on 6 matching bases. TRBV23-1 is marked as an open reading frame, function uncertain. Trimming shortened V by 1 base and J by 4 bases, and 16 bases separated the two germline ends. There are 16 residues in the CDR3. The CDR3 nucleotides are TGCGCCAGCAGTCAATTACCCTGCGGGACACCCTATGGCTACACCTTC. This translates into CASSQLPCGTPYGYTF.

The chain recombines TRBV27 with TRBJ1-1; a possible D gene is TRBD1 (6 bases). Germline V CDR1 and CDR2: MNHEY, SMNVEV (reference sequence). The CDR3 is 16 amino acids. Trimming shortened V by 2 bases and J by 0 bases, and 13 bases separated the two germline ends. CDR3 sequence (DNA): TGTGCCAGCAGTTTAGATTTTCGGGGGCTGAACACTGAAGCTTTCTTT. Amino acids: CASSLDFRGLNTEAFF.

The table lists this clone with a few counts. The rearrangement links TRBV7-8 to TRBJ2-2; 11 bases map to TRBD2. Germline CDR1 SGHVS, CDR2 FQNEAQ. There are 15 residues in the CDR3. With 6 bases clipped from V and 4 bases from J, the junction kept 4 bases outside the gene matches. The chain's CDR3 is CASRTGTSGTGELFF. The CDR3 nucleotides read TGTGCCAGCAGAACCGGGACTAGCGGCACCGGGGAGCTGTTTTTT.

This chain connects TRBV4-3 to TRBJ2-2; no reliable D call. CDR1 is LGHNA and CDR2 is YSLEER in the germline V gene. The CDR3 runs to 16 residues. Trimming took off 0 bases at V and 1 base at J, with 9 bases between the two ends. The CDR3 sequence is CASSQDRRVNTGELFF. The CDR3 nucleotides are TGCGCCAGCAGCCAAGACCGCCGGGTGAACACCGGGGAGCTGTTTTTT.

This clone is medium-sized by share. The chain carries TRBV9 and TRBJ2-2, with D perhaps matching TRBD1 (5 bases). Germline V gene data show CDR1 as SGDLS and CDR2 as YYNGEE. Deletions cut 0 bases from V and 2 bases from J, with 11 bases between. The CDR3 is 16 residues long. CDR3 sequence (DNA): TGTGCCAGCAGCGTAGTGGCAGGGTTTAACACCGGGGAGCTGTTTTTT. This translates into CASSVVAGFNTGELFF. Looking up the rest from reference TRBV9 and TRBJ2-2 gives the full variable domain: DSGVTQTPKHLITATGQRVTLRCSPRSGDLSVYWYQQSLDQGLQFLIQYYNGEERAKGNILERFSAQQFPDLHSELNLSSLELGDSALYFCASSVVAGFNTGELFFGEGSRLTVL.

V usage is TRBV5-4 and J usage is TRBJ2-7, with TRBD2 as a possible D gene (5 bases). Trimming took 4 bases from V and 0 from J, leaving 17 bases between them. The CDR3 totals 16 residues. Germline V gives CDR1 SGHNT, CDR2 YYREEE (reference sequence). The CDR3 DNA is TGTGCCAGCAGCCCCGAGGGCCTTTACAGCTCCTACGAGCAGTACTTC. Translated, it gives CASSPEGLYSSYEQYF.

The chain recombines TRBV4-3 with TRBJ2-7; D uncertain. This CDR3 comprises 15 residues. V lost 0 bases and J 2 bases, leaving 11 bases between the germline ends. Germline-derived CDR1 and CDR2 are LGHNA and YSLEER. The CDR3: CASSQDMQTPYEQYF. CDR3 sequence (DNA): TGCGCCAGCAGCCAAGACATGCAAACCCCCTACGAGCAGTACTTC.

The gene calls are TRBV7-2 and TRBJ1-2; 7 nucleotides align to TRBD1. This CDR3 has 14 amino acids. The J segment lost 4 bases and the V segment lost 5 bases, leaving 7 bases of the junction unmatched. Germline V CDR1 and CDR2: SGHTA, FQGNSA. Here the CDR3 reads CASSPDREGYGYTF. The CDR3 coding sequence is TGTGCCAGCAGCCCAGACAGGGAGGGCTATGGCTACACCTTC.

The chain links TRBV5-1 to TRBJ2-1; TRBD1 agrees at 7 bases. The CDR3 spans 17 residues. Germline CDR1 reads SGHRS; CDR2 reads YFSETQ. J lost 4 bases, V lost 4 bases, and 14 bases had no gene match. The CDR3 coding sequence is TGCGCCAGCAGCGGTGGGACAGCCACCCTTCTTTACAATGAGCAGTTCTTC. Protein product: CASSGGTATLLYNEQFF.

CDR3 protein: CASRSSGSSETQYF. The CDR3 coding sequence is TGTGCCAGCAGGTCTAGCGGGAGCTCGGAGACCCAGTACTTC. The chain uses TRBV6-5 and TRBJ2-5; 10 nucleotides agree with TRBD2. The CDR3 totals 14 residues. Germline loops: CDR1 MNHEY, CDR2 SVGAGI. With 6 bases clipped from V and 5 bases from J, the junction kept 6 bases outside the gene matches.

The CDR3 nucleotides are TGCGCCAGCAGCCTTAAACTTCCTAGCGGGAGTGGGAATGAGCAGTTCTTC. Its translation is CASSLKLPSGSGNEQFF. This rearrangement joins TRBV4-3 to TRBJ2-1; 10 nucleotides agree with TRBD2. Germline lookup yields CDR1 LGHNA and CDR2 YSLEER. With 4 bases clipped from V and 7 bases from J, the junction kept 13 bases outside the gene matches. The CDR3 totals 17 residues.

The chain joins TRBV6-5 to TRBJ1-1, with D perhaps TRBD1 (5 bases). The germline V gene encodes CDR1 MNHEY and CDR2 SVGAGI. The CDR3 is 13 residues long. V dropped 4 bases and J dropped 4 bases, with 10 bases sitting between them. The CDR3 DNA reads TGTGCCAGCAGTTGGGTTGGGGGCACTGAAGCTTTCTTT. Amino acids: CASSWVGGTEAFF.

This clone was found once. The J gene is TRBJ1-3, the V gene TRBV7-2; no clear D gene. The CDR3 runs to 12 residues. Germline CDR1 reads SGHTA; CDR2 reads FQGNSA. The V end was cut by 1 base, the J end by 4 bases, with 2 bases between. The DNA for the CDR3 is TGTGCCAGCAGCTTAGACGGAAACACCATATATTTT. Protein: CASSLDGNTIYF.

The chain has TRBV25-1 and TRBJ2-7; D is unclear. The CDR3 contains 11 residues. Germline V gene data show CDR1 as MGHDK and CDR2 as SYGVNS. Trimming shortened V by 6 bases and J by 0 bases, and 3 bases separated the two germline ends. DNA for the CDR3: TGTGCCAGCAGCCCCTCCTACGAGCAGTACTTC. This gives the protein CASSPSYEQYF.

This sequence joins TRBV9 and TRBJ1-5; no clear D gene. The CDR3 length is 15 residues. V dropped 4 bases and J dropped 0 bases, with 11 bases sitting between them. Germline V gives CDR1 SGDLS, CDR2 YYNGEE. CDR3 amino acids: CASSPGGSSNQPQHF. CDR3 sequence (DNA): TGTGCCAGCAGCCCAGGCGGATCTAGCAATCAGCCCCAGCATTTT.

The chain recombines TRBV28 with TRBJ2-7, with a weak D call TRBD2 (6 bases). CDR1 MDHEN and CDR2 SYDVKM come from the germline V gene. The V and J ends lost 5 bases and 4 bases respectively, with 18 bases between them. The CDR3 is 15 residues long. CDR3 sequence (DNA): TGTGCCAGCAGTGCTCACCGGGACGGGACTTACGAGCAGTACTTC. Translating gives CASSAHRDGTYEQYF.

On this clone: The same CDR3 arises from other DNA sequences in this sample as well. The chain links TRBV4-2 to TRBJ2-3, with 14 bases identical to TRBD2. The CDR3 contains 18 residues. J lost 3 bases, V lost 0 bases, and 5 bases had no gene match. CDR1 and CDR2 from the germline V gene are LGHNA and YNFKEQ. The CDR3 nucleotides are TGTGCCAGCAGCCAAGATGGGACTAGCGGGAGTCGGACAGATACGCAGTATTTT. Translated, it gives CASSQDGTSGSRTDTQYF.

The chain recombines TRBV18 with TRBJ1-2, with D possibly TRBD1 on 5 matching bases. V lost 4 bases and J lost 6, with 18 bases in between. Germline V gene lookup returns CDR1 KGHSH and CDR2 LQKENI. This CDR3 has 15 residues. The CDR3 spells CASSQGPGLLNGYTF. CDR3 coding DNA: TGTGCCAGCTCACAAGGCCCGGGACTACTCAATGGCTACACCTTC.

In its sample, this clone was seen once. The chain has TRBV28 and TRBJ2-7, with D possibly matching TRBD1 (5 bases). V was trimmed by 5 bases and J by 4 bases, leaving 9 bases between them. This CDR3 has 12 residues. Germline assignment: CDR1 MDHEN and CDR2 SYDVKM. This chain's CDR3 is CASSTTGYEQYF. As DNA, the CDR3 is TGTGCCAGCAGTACAACAGGTTACGAGCAGTACTTC.

This clone was recorded a few times. The gene calls are TRBV6-1 and TRBJ2-3; D is uncertain. The CDR3 is made up of 14 amino acids. The germline V and J ends were trimmed by 10 bases and 0 bases, with 14 bases remaining between them. Germline CDR1 is MNHNS and CDR2 is SASEGT. CDR3 DNA: TGTGCCATCCGAACGGCAGGTAGCACAGATACGCAGTATTTT. It yields the protein CAIRTAGSTDTQYF.

The chain employs TRBV28 and TRBJ2-7; D gene uncertain. Germline-derived CDR1 and CDR2 are MDHEN and SYDVKM. The CDR3 covers 14 residues. V was trimmed by 2 bases and J by 4 bases, leaving 12 bases between them. The CDR3 spells CASSLNLVRYEQYF. Here the CDR3 DNA reads TGTGCCAGCAGTTTAAACCTAGTCAGGTACGAGCAGTACTTC.

This clone was seen a few times. The rearrangement links TRBV6-5 to TRBJ2-1; TRBD2 matches at 8 bases. J was trimmed by 4 bases and V by 7 bases; bases with no gene match: 9. This CDR3 region has 15 residues. Germline loops: CDR1 MNHEY, CDR2 SVGAGI. The CDR3 protein is CASTSGGLEYNEQFF. The CDR3 DNA sequence: TGTGCCAGCACCTCTGGGGGACTAGAGTACAATGAGCAGTTCTTC.

The table lists this clone with a few counts. The rearrangement uses TRBV30 and TRBJ1-1; no definite D call. V was shortened by 5 bases and J by 0 bases, with 4 bases between the two germline ends. Germline CDR1 is GTSNPN and CDR2 is SVGIG (reference sequence). The CDR3 loop spans 11 amino acids. CDR3 nucleotide sequence: TGTGCCTGGCTGCTGAACACTGAAGCTTTCTTT. It codes for CAWLLNTEAFF.

J is TRBJ2-3 and V is TRBV5-4; D is unclear. From germline, CDR1 is SGHNT and CDR2 YYREEE (reference sequence). Trimming took 1 base from V and 2 from J, leaving 11 bases between them. This CDR3 region has 15 residues. The CDR3 here is CASSLIESHTDTQYF. The CDR3 bases are TGTGCCAGCAGCTTGATCGAGTCCCACACAGATACGCAGTATTTT. The whole variable domain, filled in from reference TRBV5-4 and TRBJ2-3, reads ETGVTQSPTHLIKTRGQQVTLRCSSQSGHNTVSWYQQALGQGPQFIFQYYREEENGRGNFPPRFSGLQFPNYSSELNVNALELDDSALYLCASSLIESHTDTQYFGPGTRLTVL.

The chain recombines TRBV5-1 with TRBJ2-3; 9 nucleotides match TRBD2. Per germline, CDR1 SGHRS and CDR2 YFSETQ. The CDR3 length is 14 residues. V shed 4 bases and J 1 base; nucleotides not matched to a gene: 1. Written as DNA, the CDR3 is TGCGCCAGCAGCCGCGGGGGGGGCACAGATACGCAGTATTTT. Translated, it gives CASSRGGGTDTQYF.

In its sample, this clone is medium-sized. This rearrangement joins TRBV6-5 to TRBJ1-5; D gene unclear. The V gene's germline CDR1 is MNHEY and CDR2 SVGAGI. Between the trimmed V and J ends, which lost 11 bases and 4 bases, there was a span of 18 bases. The CDR3 spans 14 residues. Here the CDR3 DNA reads TGTGCCTCCCGTCGATTGGGGTTGAATCAGCCCCAGCATTTT. Its protein is CASRRLGLNQPQHF.